One T cell receptor beta chain is described in this entry. As yet, its antigen is unknown. This sample stems from a study of T cells in localized non-small cell lung cancer. General study results and limits: T cell clonality was highest in uninvolved adjacent lung, above tumor. Appearances in adjacent lung were noted for a median around 55 of the top 100 tumor clones.

Germline V gene lookup returns CDR1 MDHEN and CDR2 SYDVKM. J was trimmed by 4 bases and V by 10 bases; bases with no gene match: 9. There are 13 residues in the CDR3. Method: immunoSEQ multiplex PCR; TCRdb's copy keeps in-frame clones and lacks some. The sample comprises some 80,000 clones, roughly 86% of which are singletons, and 2.8% rests with the top ten. Sequences were derived from peripheral blood, sampled before any cancer treatment. The chain carries TRBV28 and TRBJ2-5; 7 bases match TRBD2. This clonotype was obtained from a man aged 40 to 69 with stage I lung adenocarcinoma. The CDR3 region is CAIYGAGAETQYF. The CDR3, as DNA: TGTGCCATCTACGGGGCGGGAGCAGAGACCCAGTACTTC.